This record covers a single T cell receptor beta chain. This entry belongs to a study of T-cell memory formation after mild COVID-19. The CDR3 is 14 residues long. With 5 bases removed from V and 4 bases from J, the gap between germline ends came to 12 bases. The germline gives CDR1 KGHDR, CDR2 SFDVKD. 5'RACE primed at constant segments yielded TCR alpha and TCR beta cDNA libraries bearing sample barcodes and UMIs. TCRdb re-analysed the 5' RACE reads in MiXCR, keeping a single row per CDR3 protein. The profile covers fewer than 350,000 distinct CDR3 sequences, with roughly 18% appearing a single time and more than 20% taken by the ten largest.

The TCR comes from a man between 18 and 29 years old who had mild COVID-19 (a few samples of this study predate the infection). Cell type and time point are not known. The sequencing input was PBMCs or a T cell subset sorted from them (not recorded which). The rearrangement joins TRBV24-1 to TRBJ2-3; tentative D call: TRBD2 (6 bases). In nucleotides, the CDR3 is TGTGCCACCAGTGGGACTACCGCGCCAGATACGCAGTATTTT. It is translated as CATSGTTAPDTQYF.